These 8 T cell receptor beta chains were all obtained from the same sample, sequenced in a study of Graves' ophthalmopathy and Graves' hyperthyroidism. The sequenced template was RNA, covering the TCR beta CDR3 region. Investigators did first-round RT-PCR with HTBI primers, then second-round multiplex PCR. A single record per CDR3 protein comes from TCRdb applying MiXCR to the multiplex PCR reads. The sample shows around 170,000 distinct CDR3 sequences, 30% to 45% of them seen only once. Specimen: peripheral blood. These receptors originate from a woman between 40 and 55 years old with Graves' ophthalmopathy.

Many counts were recorded for this clonotype. The V gene is TRBV28, the J gene TRBJ2-7; 10 bases align to TRBD2. The CDR3 runs 15 residues. J gave up 2 bases and V 5 bases, and 6 bases lay outside the gene matches. Per germline, CDR1 MDHEN and CDR2 SYDVKM. CDR3 loop: CASSTSGRAPYEQYF. The CDR3 region has the DNA TGTGCCAGCAGTACCAGCGGGAGGGCCCCCTACGAGCAGTACTTC. The full variable domain, its missing parts supplied by reference TRBV28 and TRBJ2-7, is DVKVTQSSRYLVKRTGEKVFLECVQDMDHENMFWYRQDPGLGLRLIYFSYDVKMKEKGDIPEGYSVSREKKERFSLILESASTNQTSMYLCASSTSGRAPYEQYFGPGTRLTVT.

This clonotype was counted at least ten times. The CDR3 spells CSASWEGYTEAFF. The DNA for the CDR3 is TGCAGTGCTAGTTGGGAGGGCTACACTGAAGCTTTCTTT. The chain carries TRBV20-1 and TRBJ1-1; the D is unclear. V lost 3 bases and J lost 3, with 11 bases in between. In germline, CDR1 is DFQATT, CDR2 SNEGSKA (reference sequence). The CDR3 totals 13 residues.

This chain links TRBV5-1 with TRBJ1-5; 9 nucleotides agree with TRBD1. Trimming took 5 bases from V and 5 from J; bases not matched to a gene: 5. CDR1 is SGHRS and CDR2 is YFSETQ in the germline V gene. CDR3 length equals 14 residues. CDR3 residues: CASRPDRGDQPQHF. CDR3 sequence (DNA): TGCGCCAGCAGGCCGGACAGGGGCGATCAGCCCCAGCATTTT.

The chain links TRBV6-2 or TRBV6-3 to TRBJ2-7; perhaps TRBD1 as D (5 bases). This CDR3 is 13 amino acids long. Germline V gene sequence: CDR1 MNHEY, CDR2 SVGEGT. Deletions cut 6 bases from V and 10 bases from J, with 19 bases between. Here the CDR3 DNA reads TGTGCCAGCAGCCGCGACAGTTGGGATGGTCAGTACTTC. This gives the protein CASSRDSWDGQYF.

This clonotype was seen at least ten times. This chain links TRBV4-3 with TRBJ1-6; no clear D. This CDR3 region has 17 residues. Trimming cost V 4 bases and J 0 bases, with 13 bases left between them. CDR1 is LGHNA and CDR2 is YSLEER in the germline V gene. CDR3 sequence (DNA): TGCGCCAGCAGCCCCGCCGGGATCATCTCCTATAATTCACCCCTCCACTTT. Translated, it gives CASSPAGIISYNSPLHF.

V and J are TRBV6-1 and TRBJ1-2; 12 bases line up with TRBD1. Germline CDR1 and CDR2: MNHNS and SASEGT. V trimming: 6 bases; J trimming: 4 bases; junction bases outside the gene matches: 12. This CDR3 is built from 17 residues. The CDR3 is CASRGGRDRGRGYGYTF. The CDR3 DNA is TGTGCCAGCAGGGGCGGCCGGGACAGGGGGCGAGGCTATGGCTACACCTTC.

This clonotype came up many times. A read error is possible here, since a much larger clone lies one base away. The chain carries TRBV5-8 and TRBJ2-7; the D gene is possibly TRBD1 (5 bases). From germline, CDR1 is SGHTS and CDR2 YDEGEE. The CDR3 totals 14 residues. CDR3 DNA sequence: TGTGCCAACAGCTTGGAAGGGGTCGGCAACGAGCAGTACTTC. It translates to CANSLEGVGNEQYF.

At least ten counts were recorded for this clonotype. This chain links TRBV28 with TRBJ2-7; D perhaps matches TRBD2 (6 bases). V lost 2 bases to trimming and J lost 2 bases, with 10 bases between them. Germline assignment: CDR1 MDHEN and CDR2 SYDVKM. The CDR3 is 14 amino acids. The CDR3 bases are TGTGCCAGCAGTTTAGCGGACTATACCTACGAGCAGTACTTC. Amino acid sequence: CASSLADYTYEQYF.